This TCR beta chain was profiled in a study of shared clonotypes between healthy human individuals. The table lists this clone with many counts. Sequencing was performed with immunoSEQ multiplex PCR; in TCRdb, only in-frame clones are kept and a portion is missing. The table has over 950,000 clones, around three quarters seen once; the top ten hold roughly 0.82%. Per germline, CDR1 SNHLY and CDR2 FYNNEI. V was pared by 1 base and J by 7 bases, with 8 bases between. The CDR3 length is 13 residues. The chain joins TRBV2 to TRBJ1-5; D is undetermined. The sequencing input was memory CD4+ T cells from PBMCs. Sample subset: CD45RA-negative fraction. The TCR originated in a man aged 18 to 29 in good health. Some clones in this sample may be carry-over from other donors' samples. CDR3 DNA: TGTGCCAGCAGTGAAGGATGGGAGCAGCCCCAGCATTTT. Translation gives CASSEGWEQPQHF.